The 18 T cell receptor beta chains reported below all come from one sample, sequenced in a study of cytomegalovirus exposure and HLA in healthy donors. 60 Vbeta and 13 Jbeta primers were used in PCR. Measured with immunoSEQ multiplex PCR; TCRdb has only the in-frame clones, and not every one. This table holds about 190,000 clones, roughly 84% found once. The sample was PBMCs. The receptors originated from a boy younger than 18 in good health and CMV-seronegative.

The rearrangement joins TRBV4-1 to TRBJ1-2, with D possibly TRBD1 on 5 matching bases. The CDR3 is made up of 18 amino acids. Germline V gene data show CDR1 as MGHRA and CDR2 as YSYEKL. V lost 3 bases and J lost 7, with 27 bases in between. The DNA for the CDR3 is TGCGCCAGCAGCCAGGACCGCATTGGGGGGATTGTAATATCTGGCTACACCTTC. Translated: CASSQDRIGGIVISGYTF.

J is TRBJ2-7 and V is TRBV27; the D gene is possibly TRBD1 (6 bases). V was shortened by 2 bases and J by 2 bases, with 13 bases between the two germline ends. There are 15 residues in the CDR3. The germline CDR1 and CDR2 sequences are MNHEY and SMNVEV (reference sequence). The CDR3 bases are TGTGCCAGCAGTTTAGCCCCCGACAGGCCCTACGAGCAGTACTTC. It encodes CASSLAPDRPYEQYF.

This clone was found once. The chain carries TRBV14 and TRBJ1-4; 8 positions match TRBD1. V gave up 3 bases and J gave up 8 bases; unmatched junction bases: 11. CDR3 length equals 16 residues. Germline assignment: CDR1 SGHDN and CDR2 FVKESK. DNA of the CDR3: TGTGCCAGCAGCCATGGGTCCGGGACAGGCCGAGAAAAACTGTTTTTT. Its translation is CASSHGSGTGREKLFF. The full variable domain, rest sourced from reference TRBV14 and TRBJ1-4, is EAGVTQFPSHSVIEKGQTVTLRCDPISGHDNLYWYRRVMGKEIKFLLHFVKESKQDESGMPNNRFLAERTGGTYSTLKVQPAELEDSGVYFCASSHGSGTGREKLFFGSGTQLSVL.

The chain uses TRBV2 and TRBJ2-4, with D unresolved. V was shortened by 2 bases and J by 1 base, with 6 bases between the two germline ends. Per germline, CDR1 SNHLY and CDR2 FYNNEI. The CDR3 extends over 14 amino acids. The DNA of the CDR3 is TGTGCCAGCAGTGAAAGCACCGCCAAAAACATTCAGTACTTC. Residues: CASSESTAKNIQYF.

CDR3 residues: CASSAWGQNQETQYF. In nucleotides, the CDR3 is TGTGCCAGCAGTGCCTGGGGACAGAACCAAGAGACCCAGTACTTC. This chain connects TRBV28 to TRBJ2-5; 7 bases line up with TRBD1. The germline CDR1 and CDR2 sequences are MDHEN and SYDVKM. The CDR3 loop spans 15 amino acids. The J segment lost 0 bases and the V segment lost 5 bases, leaving 6 bases of the junction unmatched.

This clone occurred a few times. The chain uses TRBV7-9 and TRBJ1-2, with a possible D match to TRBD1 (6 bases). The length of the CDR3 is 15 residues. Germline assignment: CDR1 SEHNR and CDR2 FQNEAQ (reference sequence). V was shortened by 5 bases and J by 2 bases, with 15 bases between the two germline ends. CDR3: CASSDNPDRNYGYTF. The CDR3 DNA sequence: TGTGCCAGCAGCGATAACCCGGACAGAAACTATGGCTACACCTTC.

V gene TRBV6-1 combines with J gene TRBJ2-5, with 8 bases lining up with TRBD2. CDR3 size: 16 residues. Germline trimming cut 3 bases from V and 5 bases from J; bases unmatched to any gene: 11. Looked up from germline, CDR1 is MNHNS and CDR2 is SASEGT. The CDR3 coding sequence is TGTGCCAGCAGTGAGGTAGTCGGTAGCGGGGAGGAGACCCAGTACTTC. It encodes CASSEVVGSGEETQYF.

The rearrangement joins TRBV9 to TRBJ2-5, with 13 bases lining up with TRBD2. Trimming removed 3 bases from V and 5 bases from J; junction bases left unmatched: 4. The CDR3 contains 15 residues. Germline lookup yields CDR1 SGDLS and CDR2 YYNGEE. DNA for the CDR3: TGTGCCAGCAGCGAACTAGCGGGGGGGCTGGAGACCCAGTACTTC. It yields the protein CASSELAGGLETQYF. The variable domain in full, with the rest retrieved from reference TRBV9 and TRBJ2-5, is DSGVTQTPKHLITATGQRVTLRCSPRSGDLSVYWYQQSLDQGLQFLIQYYNGEERAKGNILERFSAQQFPDLHSELNLSSLELGDSALYFCASSELAGGLETQYFGPGTRLLVL.

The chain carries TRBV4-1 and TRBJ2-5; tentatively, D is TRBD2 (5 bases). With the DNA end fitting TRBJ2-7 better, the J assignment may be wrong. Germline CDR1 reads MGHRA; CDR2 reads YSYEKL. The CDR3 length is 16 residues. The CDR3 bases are TGCGCCAGCAGCCAAGTTGGCGGGCCTTTGTCCTACGAGCAGTACTTC. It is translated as CASSQVGGPLSYEQYF.

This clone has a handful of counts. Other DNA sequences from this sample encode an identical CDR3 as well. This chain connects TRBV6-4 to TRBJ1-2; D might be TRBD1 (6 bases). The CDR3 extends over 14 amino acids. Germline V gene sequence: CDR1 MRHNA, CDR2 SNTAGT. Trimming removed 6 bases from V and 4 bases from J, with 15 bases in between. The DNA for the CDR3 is TGTGCCAGCAGCCCACGGGAGGGGGGCTATGGCTACACCTTC. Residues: CASSPREGGYGYTF.

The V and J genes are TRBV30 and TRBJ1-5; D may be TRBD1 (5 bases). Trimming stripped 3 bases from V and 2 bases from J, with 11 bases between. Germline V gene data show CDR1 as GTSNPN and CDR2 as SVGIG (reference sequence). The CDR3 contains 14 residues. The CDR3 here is CAWSVRGGNQPQHF. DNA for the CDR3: TGTGCCTGGAGCGTTCGGGGGGGCAATCAGCCCCAGCATTTT. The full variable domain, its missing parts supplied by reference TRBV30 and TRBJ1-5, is SQTIHQWPATLVQPVGSPLSLECTVEGTSNPNLYWYRQAAGRGLQLLFYSVGIGQISSEVPQNLSASRPQDRQFILSSKKLLLSDSGFYLCAWSVRGGNQPQHFGDGTRLSIL.

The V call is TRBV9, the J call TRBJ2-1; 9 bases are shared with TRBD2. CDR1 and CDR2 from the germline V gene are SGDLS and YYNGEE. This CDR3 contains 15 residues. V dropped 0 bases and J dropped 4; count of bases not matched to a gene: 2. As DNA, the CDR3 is TGTGCCAGCAGCGTAGCTAGCGGGGTATACAATGAGCAGTTCTTC. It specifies CASSVASGVYNEQFF.

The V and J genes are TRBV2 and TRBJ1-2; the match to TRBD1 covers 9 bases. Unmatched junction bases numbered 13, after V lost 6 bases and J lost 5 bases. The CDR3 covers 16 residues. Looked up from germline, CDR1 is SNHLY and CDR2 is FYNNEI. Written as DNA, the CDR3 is TGTGCCAGCAGGGACCATCCGGGACAGGGCTTTTATGGCTACACCTTC. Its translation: CASRDHPGQGFYGYTF.

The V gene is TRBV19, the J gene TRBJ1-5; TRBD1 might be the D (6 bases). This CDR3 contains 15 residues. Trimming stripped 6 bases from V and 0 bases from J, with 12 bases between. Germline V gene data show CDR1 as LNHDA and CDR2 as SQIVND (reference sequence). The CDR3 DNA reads TGTGCCAGTAGCACGACAGGCTATAGCAATCAGCCCCAGCATTTT. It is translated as CASSTTGYSNQPQHF. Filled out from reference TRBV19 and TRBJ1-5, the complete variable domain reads DGGITQSPKYLFRKEGQNVTLSCEQNLNHDAMYWYRQDPGQGLRLIYYSQIVNDFQKGDIAEGYSVSREKKESFPLTVTSAQKNPTAFYLCASSTTGYSNQPQHFGDGTRLSIL.

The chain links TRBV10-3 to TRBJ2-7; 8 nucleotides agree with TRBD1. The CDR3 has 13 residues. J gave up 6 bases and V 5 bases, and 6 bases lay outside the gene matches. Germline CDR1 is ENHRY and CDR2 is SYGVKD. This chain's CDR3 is CAISWADRGEQYF. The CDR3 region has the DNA TGTGCCATCAGTTGGGCCGACAGGGGCGAGCAGTACTTC.

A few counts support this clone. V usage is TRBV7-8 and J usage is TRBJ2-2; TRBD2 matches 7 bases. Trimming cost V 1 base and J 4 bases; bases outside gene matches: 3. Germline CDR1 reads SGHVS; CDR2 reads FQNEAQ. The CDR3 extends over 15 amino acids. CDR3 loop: CASSLGGGVTGELFF. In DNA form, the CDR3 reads TGTGCCAGCAGCTTAGGGGGGGGTGTCACCGGGGAGCTGTTTTTT.

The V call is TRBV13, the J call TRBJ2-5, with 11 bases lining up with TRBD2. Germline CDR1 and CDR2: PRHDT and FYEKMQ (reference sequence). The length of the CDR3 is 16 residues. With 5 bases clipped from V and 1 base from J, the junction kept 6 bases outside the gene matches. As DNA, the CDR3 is TGTGCCAGCAGCATTGCTAGCGGGGGGTTCCAAGAGACCCAGTACTTC. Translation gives CASSIASGGFQETQYF.

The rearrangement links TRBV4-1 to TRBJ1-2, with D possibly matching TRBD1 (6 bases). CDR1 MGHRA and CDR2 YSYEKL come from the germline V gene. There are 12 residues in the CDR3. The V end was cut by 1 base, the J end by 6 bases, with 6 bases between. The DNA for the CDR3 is TGCGCCAGCAGCCAAGCAGGGGATGGCTACACCTTC. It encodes CASSQAGDGYTF.